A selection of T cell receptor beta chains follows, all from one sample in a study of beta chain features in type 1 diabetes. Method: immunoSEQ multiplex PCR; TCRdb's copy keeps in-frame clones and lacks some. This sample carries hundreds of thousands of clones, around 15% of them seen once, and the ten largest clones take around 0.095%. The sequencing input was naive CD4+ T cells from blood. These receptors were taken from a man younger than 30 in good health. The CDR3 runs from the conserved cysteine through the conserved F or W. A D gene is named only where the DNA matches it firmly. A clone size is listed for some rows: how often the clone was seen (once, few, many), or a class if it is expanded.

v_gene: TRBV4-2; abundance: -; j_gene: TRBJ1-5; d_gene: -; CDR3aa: CASSPSSFAGPQHF; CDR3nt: TGTGCCAGCAGCCCAAGTAGTTTTGCGGGCCCCCAGCATTTT
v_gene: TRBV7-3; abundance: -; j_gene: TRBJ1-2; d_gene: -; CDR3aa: CASSHAPGLTGTVGYTF; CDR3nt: TGCGCCAGCAGCCACGCCCCGGGACTTACCGGTACCGTGGGCTACACCTTC
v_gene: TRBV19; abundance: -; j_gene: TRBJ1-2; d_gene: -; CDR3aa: CASSIGRGSLYGYTF; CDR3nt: TGTGCCAGTAGTATTGGTCGGGGATCCCTCTATGGCTACACCTTC
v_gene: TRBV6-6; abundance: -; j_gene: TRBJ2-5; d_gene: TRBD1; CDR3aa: CASSGRTGYVETQYF; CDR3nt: TGTGCCAGCAGTGGGAGGACAGGGTATGTGGAGACCCAGTACTTC
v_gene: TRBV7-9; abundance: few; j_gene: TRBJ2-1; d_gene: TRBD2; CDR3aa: CASSPRLADNEQFF; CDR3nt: TGTGCCAGCAGCCCCAGACTAGCGGACAATGAGCAGTTCTTC
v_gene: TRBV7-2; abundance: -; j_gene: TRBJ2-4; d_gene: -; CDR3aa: CASSFEGRTKNIQYF; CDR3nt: TGTGCCAGCAGCTTCGAGGGACGGACCAAAAACATTCAGTACTTC
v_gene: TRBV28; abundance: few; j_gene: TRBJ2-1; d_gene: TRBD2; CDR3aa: CASTLTGGRGWGQFF; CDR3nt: TGTGCCAGCACCTTGACTGGCGGGAGAGGTTGGGGGCAGTTCTTC
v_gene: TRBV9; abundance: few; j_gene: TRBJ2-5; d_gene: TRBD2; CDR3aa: CASSVGRASGQETQYF; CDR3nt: TGTGCCAGCAGCGTAGGAAGGGCTAGCGGCCAAGAGACCCAGTACTTC
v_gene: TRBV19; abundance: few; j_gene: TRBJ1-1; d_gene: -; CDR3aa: CASSIGPGRGTEAFF; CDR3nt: TGTGCCAGTAGTATAGGCCCAGGGCGAGGAACTGAAGCTTTCTTT
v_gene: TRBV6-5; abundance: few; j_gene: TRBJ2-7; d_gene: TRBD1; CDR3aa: CASSHRDRVNEQYF; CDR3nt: TGTGCCAGCAGTCACAGGGACAGGGTTAACGAGCAGTACTTC
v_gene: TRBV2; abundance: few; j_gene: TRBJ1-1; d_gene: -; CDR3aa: CASRKQNTEAFF; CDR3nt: TGTGCCAGCAGGAAGCAGAACACTGAAGCTTTCTTT
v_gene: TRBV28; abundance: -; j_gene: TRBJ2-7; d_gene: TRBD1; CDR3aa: CARQQGVYEQYF; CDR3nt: TGTGCCAGGCAACAGGGGGTGTACGAGCAGTACTTC
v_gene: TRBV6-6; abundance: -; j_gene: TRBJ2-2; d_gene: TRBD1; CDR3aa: CASSYPGQGTGELFF; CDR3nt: TGTGCCAGCAGTTACCCGGGACAGGGCACCGGGGAGCTGTTTTTT
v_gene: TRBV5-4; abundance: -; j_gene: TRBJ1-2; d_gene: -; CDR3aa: CASSLDAYGYTF; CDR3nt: TGTGCCAGCAGCTTGGACGCGTATGGCTACACCTTC
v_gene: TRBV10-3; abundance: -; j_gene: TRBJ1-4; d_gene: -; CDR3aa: CAISERNSGERDEKLFF; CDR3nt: TGTGCCATCAGTGAGCGGAATTCGGGCGAGCGGGATGAAAAACTGTTTTTT
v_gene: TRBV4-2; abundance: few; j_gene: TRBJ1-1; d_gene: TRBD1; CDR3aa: CASSQGQGGAGTEAFF; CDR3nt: TGTGCCAGCAGCCAAGGACAAGGGGGCGCGGGCACTGAAGCTTTCTTT
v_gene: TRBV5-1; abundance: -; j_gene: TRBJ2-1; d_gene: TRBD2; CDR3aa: CASSTNPSGDEQFF; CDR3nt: TGCGCCAGCAGCACTAACCCTAGCGGGGATGAGCAGTTCTTC
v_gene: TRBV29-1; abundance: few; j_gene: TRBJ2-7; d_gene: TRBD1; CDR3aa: CSAELPGQGAYEQYF; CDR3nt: TGCAGCGCCGAACTTCCGGGACAGGGGGCCTACGAGCAGTACTTC
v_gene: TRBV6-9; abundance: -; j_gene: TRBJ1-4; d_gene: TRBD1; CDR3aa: CASSPFRDRGRNVRLFF; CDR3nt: TGTGCCAGCAGTCCCTTCCGGGACAGGGGAAGAAACGTAAGGCTGTTTTTT
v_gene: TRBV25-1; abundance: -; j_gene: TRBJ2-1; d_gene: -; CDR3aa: CASSDRGTQQFF; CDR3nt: TGTGCCAGCAGTGATCGAGGGACACAGCAGTTCTTC
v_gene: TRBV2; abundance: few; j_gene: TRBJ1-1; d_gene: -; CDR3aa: CASSTQGPNTEAFF; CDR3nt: TGTGCCAGCAGTACCCAGGGGCCGAACACTGAAGCTTTCTTT
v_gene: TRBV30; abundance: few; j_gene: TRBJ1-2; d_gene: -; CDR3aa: CAWSPGHPYGYTF; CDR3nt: TGTGCCTGGAGTCCGGGACACCCCTATGGCTACACCTTC
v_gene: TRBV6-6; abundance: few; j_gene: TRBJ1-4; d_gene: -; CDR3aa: CASSYVGGREKLFF; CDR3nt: TGTGCCAGCAGTTACGTAGGGGGGCGAGAAAAACTGTTTTTT
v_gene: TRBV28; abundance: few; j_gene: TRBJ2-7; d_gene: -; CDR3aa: CASSSGAYSYEQYF; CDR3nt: TGTGCCAGCAGTTCGGGAGCTTACTCCTACGAGCAGTACTTC
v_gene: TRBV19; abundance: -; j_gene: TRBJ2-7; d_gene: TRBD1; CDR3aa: CASSRYRGPYEQYF; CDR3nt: TGTGCCAGTAGTCGGTACAGGGGGCCCTACGAGCAGTACTTC
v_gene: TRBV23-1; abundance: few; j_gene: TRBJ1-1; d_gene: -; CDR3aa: CASSQQVSGVGYTEAFF; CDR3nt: TGCGCCAGCAGTCAACAGGTCAGCGGGGTCGGATACACTGAAGCTTTCTTT
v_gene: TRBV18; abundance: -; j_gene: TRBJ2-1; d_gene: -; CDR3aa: CASSPRKGDYNEQFF; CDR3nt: TGTGCCAGCTCACCACGGAAAGGGGACTACAATGAGCAGTTCTTC
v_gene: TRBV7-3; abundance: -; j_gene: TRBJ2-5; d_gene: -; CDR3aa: CASSPTRRGRGETQYF; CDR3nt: TGTGCCAGCAGCCCGACGCGGAGGGGCCGCGGAGAGACCCAGTACTTC
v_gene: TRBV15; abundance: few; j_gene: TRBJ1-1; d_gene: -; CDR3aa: CATSRDVAAQEAFF; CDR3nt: TGTGCCACCAGCAGAGATGTCGCAGCTCAAGAAGCTTTCTTT
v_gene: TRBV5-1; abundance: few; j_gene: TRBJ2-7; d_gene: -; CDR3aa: CASKGKYEQYF; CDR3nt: TGCGCCAGCAAGGGAAAATACGAGCAGTACTTC
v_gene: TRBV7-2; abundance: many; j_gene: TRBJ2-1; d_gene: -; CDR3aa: CASSWDGYNEQFF; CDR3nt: TGTGCCAGCAGCTGGGACGGATACAATGAGCAGTTCTTC
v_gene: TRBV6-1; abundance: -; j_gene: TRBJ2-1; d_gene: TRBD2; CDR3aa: CASSDPRLAGDTNEQFF; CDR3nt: TGTGCCAGCAGTGACCCGAGACTAGCGGGAGATACCAATGAGCAGTTCTTC
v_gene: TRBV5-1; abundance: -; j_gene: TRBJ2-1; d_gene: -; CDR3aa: CASSPEGRNEQFF; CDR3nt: TGCGCCAGCAGCCCGGAGGGACGCAATGAGCAGTTCTTC
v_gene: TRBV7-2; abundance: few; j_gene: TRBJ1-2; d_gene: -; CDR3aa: CASSLAETNYGYTF; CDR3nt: TGTGCCAGCAGCTTGGCAGAGACTAACTATGGCTACACCTTC
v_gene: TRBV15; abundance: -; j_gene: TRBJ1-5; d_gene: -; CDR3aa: CATSREGQGHQPQHF; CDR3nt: TGTGCCACCAGCAGAGAAGGGCAGGGCCATCAGCCCCAGCATTTT
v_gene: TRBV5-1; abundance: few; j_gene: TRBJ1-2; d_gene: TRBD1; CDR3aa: CASSLSAGGTGNYGYTF; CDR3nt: TGCGCCAGCAGCTTGAGTGCAGGGGGCACAGGAAACTATGGCTACACCTTC
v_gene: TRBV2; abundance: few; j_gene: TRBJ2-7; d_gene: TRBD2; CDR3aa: CASRAGASEQYF; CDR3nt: TGTGCCAGCAGAGCGGGAGCCTCCGAGCAGTACTTC
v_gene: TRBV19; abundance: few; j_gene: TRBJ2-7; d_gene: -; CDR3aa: CASSINEENEQYF; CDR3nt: TGTGCCAGTAGTATTAACGAGGAGAACGAGCAGTACTTC
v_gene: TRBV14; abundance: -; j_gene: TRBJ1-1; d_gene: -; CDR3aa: CASRWDGENTEAFF; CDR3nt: TGTGCCAGCAGGTGGGACGGGGAGAACACTGAAGCTTTCTTT
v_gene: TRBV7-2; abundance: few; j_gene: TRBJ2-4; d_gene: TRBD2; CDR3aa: CASSFGGRENIQYF; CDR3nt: TGTGCCAGCAGCTTTGGAGGGAGGGAGAACATTCAGTACTTC
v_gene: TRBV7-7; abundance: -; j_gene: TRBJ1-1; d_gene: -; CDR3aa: CASSLADNTEAFF; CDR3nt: TGTGCCAGCAGCTTAGCGGATAACACTGAAGCTTTCTTT
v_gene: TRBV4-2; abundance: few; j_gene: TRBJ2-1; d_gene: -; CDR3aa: CASSQGWGGQFF; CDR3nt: TGTGCCAGCAGCCAAGGATGGGGGGGCCAGTTCTTC
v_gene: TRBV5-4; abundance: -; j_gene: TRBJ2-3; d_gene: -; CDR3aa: CASSPVIGTDTQYF; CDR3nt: TGTGCCAGCAGCCCCGTAATCGGCACAGATACGCAGTATTTT
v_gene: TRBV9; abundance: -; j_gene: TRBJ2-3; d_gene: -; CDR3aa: CASSATGSTDTQYF; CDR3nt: TGTGCCAGCAGCGCGACTGGGTCCACAGATACGCAGTATTTT
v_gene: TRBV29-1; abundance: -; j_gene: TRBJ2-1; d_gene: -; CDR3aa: CSVVGGSSYNEQFF; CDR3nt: TGCAGCGTAGTAGGGGGATCCTCCTACAATGAGCAGTTCTTC
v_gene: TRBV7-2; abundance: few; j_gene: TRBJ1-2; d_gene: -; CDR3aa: CASSLHDVGGYTF; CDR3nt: TGTGCCAGCAGCTTACACGATGTAGGCGGCTACACCTTC
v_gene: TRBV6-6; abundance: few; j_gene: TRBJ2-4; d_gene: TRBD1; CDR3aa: CASSYRTGGKNIQYF; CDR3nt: TGTGCCAGCAGTTACCGGACAGGGGGCAAAAACATTCAGTACTTC
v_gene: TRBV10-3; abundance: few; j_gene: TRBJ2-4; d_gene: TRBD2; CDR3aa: CATGTKSRNIQYF; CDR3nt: TGTGCCACCGGGACTAAAAGTAGGAACATTCAGTACTTC
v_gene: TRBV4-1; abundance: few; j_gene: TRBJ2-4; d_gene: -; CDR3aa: CASSQDGVAKNIQYF; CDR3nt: TGCGCCAGCAGCCAAGATGGAGTAGCCAAAAACATTCAGTACTTC
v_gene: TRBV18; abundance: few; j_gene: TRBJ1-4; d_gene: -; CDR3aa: CASSPPLTVATNEKLFF; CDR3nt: TGTGCCAGCTCACCACCTTTGACAGTTGCAACTAATGAAAAACTGTTTTTT